Shown below are 8 T cell receptor beta chains from a single sample sequenced in a study of radiotherapy plus CTLA-4 blockade in lung cancer. Profiling relied on immunoSEQ multiplex PCR, and the TCRdb table lists in-frame clones only, not all of them. The sample consists of fewer than 140,000 clones, about 85% of them appearing once. The sequencing used peripheral blood, collected from a patient treated with radiotherapy plus ipilimumab. All receptors come from a human donor with non-small cell lung cancer that progressed on radiotherapy plus ipilimumab. Some clones in this sample may be carry-over from other donors' samples.

The rearrangement links TRBV5-6 to TRBJ2-5; 9 nucleotides match TRBD1. The V segment lost 4 bases and the J segment 5 bases; nucleotides outside the gene matches: 9. The CDR3 has 15 amino acids. Looked up from germline, CDR1 is SGHDT and CDR2 is YYEEEE. As DNA, the CDR3 is TGTGCCAGCAGCGGAACAGGGGGCGTCCGGGAGACCCAGTACTTC. Protein: CASSGTGGVRETQYF.

V usage is TRBV5-1 and J usage is TRBJ2-2, with 9 bases aligning to TRBD1. This CDR3 contains 16 residues. V lost 2 bases and J lost 6; bases outside the gene matches: 8. The germline V gene has CDR1 SGHRS and CDR2 YFSETQ. The CDR3 bases are TGCGCCAGCAGCTTAGCAACAGGGGGCGAGGCCGGGGAGCTGTTTTTT. Its protein product is CASSLATGGEAGELFF.

This rearrangement joins TRBV6-6 to TRBJ1-2; 8 positions agree with TRBD1. J lost 13 bases, V lost 5 bases, and 12 bases had no gene match. CDR1 is MNHNY, CDR2 SVGAGI, per germline (reference sequence). The CDR3 sequence is 13 residues long. CDR3: CASSMTGQGKGTF. In DNA, the CDR3 is TGTGCCAGCAGTATGACTGGACAGGGTAAAGGCACCTTC.

In this sample, this clone turned up a few times. The CDR3 nucleotides are TGTGCCAGCAGTTTCTACTACGAGCAGTACTTC. It encodes CASSFYYEQYF. The chain combines TRBV28 with TRBJ2-7; no clear D. Trimming left V 3 bases short and J 3 bases short, with 3 bases between. The CDR3 is 11 amino acids. In germline, CDR1 is MDHEN, CDR2 SYDVKM.

The genes are TRBV2 and TRBJ1-5; no firm D call. Germline lookup yields CDR1 SNHLY and CDR2 FYNNEI. Trimming removed 4 bases from V and 0 bases from J, with 10 bases in between. The CDR3 length is 15 residues. The CDR3 bases are TGTGCCAGCAGTGGTTTCAGACATAGCAATCAGCCCCAGCATTTT. Its translation is CASSGFRHSNQPQHF. The full variable domain, rest sourced from reference TRBV2 and TRBJ1-5, is EPEVTQTPSHQVTQMGQEVILRCVPISNHLYFYWYRQILGQKVEFLVSFYNNEISEKSEIFDDQFSVERPDGSNFTLKIRSTKLEDSAMYFCASSGFRHSNQPQHFGDGTRLSIL.

The V gene is TRBV4-1, the J gene TRBJ1-6, with a weak D call TRBD1 (5 bases). Germline V gene lookup returns CDR1 MGHRA and CDR2 YSYEKL. The CDR3 totals 15 residues. V was shortened by 0 bases and J by 7 bases, with 10 bases between the two germline ends. CDR3 region: CASSQDKGWNSPLHF. The CDR3 nucleotides read TGCGCCAGCAGCCAAGATAAGGGGTGGAATTCACCCCTCCACTTT.

V is TRBV18 and J is TRBJ1-5; D is possibly TRBD1 (5 bases). Trimming removed 1 base at V and 3 bases at J, with 10 bases between. Germline lookup yields CDR1 KGHSH and CDR2 LQKENI. This CDR3 spans 15 amino acids. The CDR3 DNA sequence: TGTGCCAGCTCACCACTTCAGGGAGACAATCAGCCCCAGCATTTT. Translating gives CASSPLQGDNQPQHF.

The chain combines TRBV10-3 with TRBJ2-7; D may be TRBD1 (6 bases). There are 12 residues in the CDR3. Germline values: CDR1 ENHRY, CDR2 SYGVKD. Trimming removed 6 bases from V and 3 bases from J, with 9 bases in between. For the CDR3, the DNA is TGTGCCATCAGGGACAGCCTCTACGAGCAGTACTTC. Its translation: CAIRDSLYEQYF.